Below, 9 T cell receptor beta chains from the same sample are listed, as sequenced in a study of long-term antiretroviral therapy in people with HIV. They ran version v3.0 of the immunoSEQ assay at survey level. The protocol was immunoSEQ multiplex PCR, while the TCRdb copy is restricted to in-frame clones and leaves out a portion. The repertoire holds 25,000 to 30,000 clones, with approximately 89% as singletons. Sequencing was performed on unsorted PBMCs, taken 3.1 years after starting antiretroviral therapy. All receptors come from a man between 18 and 35 years old with HIV.

The table lists this clone with a few counts. V is TRBV4-1 and J is TRBJ1-5, with D possibly being TRBD1 (5 bases). The V end was cut by 3 bases, the J end by 4 bases, with 13 bases between. This CDR3 spans 15 amino acids. Germline V lookup: CDR1 MGHRA, CDR2 YSYEKL. For the CDR3, the DNA is TGCGCCAGCAGCCAGCGGGACGAGGAGAATCAGCCCCAGCATTTT. It codes for CASSQRDEENQPQHF.

The V gene is TRBV5-6, the J gene TRBJ2-7, with 10 bases that match TRBD1. V gave up 5 bases and J gave up 4 bases; unmatched junction bases: 9. The germline CDR1 and CDR2 sequences are SGHDT and YYEEEE. CDR3 size: 15 residues. The CDR3 sequence is CASRRPGQGTYEQYF. CDR3 bases: TGTGCCAGCAGGCGACCGGGACAGGGGACATACGAGCAGTACTTC.

V is TRBV27 and J is TRBJ1-1; 8 nucleotides match TRBD1. Per germline, CDR1 MNHEY and CDR2 SMNVEV (reference sequence). V lost 2 bases and J lost 5; bases outside the gene matches: 7. CDR3 size: 15 residues. The DNA for the CDR3 is TGTGCCAGCAGTTTAACCCAGGGGGCGGGGACTGAAGCTTTCTTT. This gives the protein CASSLTQGAGTEAFF.

DNA for the CDR3: TGTGCCAGCAGCGTGGCTAGCGGGGGCTTACAGTACTTC. The encoded protein is CASSVASGGLQYF. V and J are TRBV9 and TRBJ2-7; TRBD2 matches 10 bases. Germline trimming cut 2 bases from V and 10 bases from J; bases unmatched to any gene: 6. The CDR3 has 13 amino acids. The germline V gene has CDR1 SGDLS and CDR2 YYNGEE.

The chain joins TRBV18 to TRBJ1-2; 8 bases fit TRBD1. The CDR3 is made up of 14 amino acids. The J segment lost 1 base and the V segment lost 5 bases, leaving 3 bases of the junction unmatched. Germline V gene data show CDR1 as KGHSH and CDR2 as LQKENI. DNA for the CDR3: TGTGCCAGCTCATCTACAGGGGGTAACTATGGCTACACCTTC. Translating gives CASSSTGGNYGYTF. Supplemented by reference TRBV18 and TRBJ1-2, the full variable domain reads NAGVMQNPRHLVRRRGQEARLRCSPMKGHSHVYWYRQLPEEGLKFMVYLQKENIIDESGMPKERFSAEFPKEGPSILRIQQVVRGDSAAYFCASSSTGGNYGYTFGSGTRLTVV.

This chain connects TRBV27 to TRBJ2-3; D remains unclear. This CDR3 is 14 amino acids long. The ends were cut back, 2 bases at V and 2 bases at J, with 8 bases in the middle. Germline CDR1 MNHEY, CDR2 SMNVEV (reference sequence). CDR3 amino acids: CASSLTYSTDTQYF. The CDR3 coding sequence is TGTGCCAGCAGTTTAACCTACTCCACAGATACGCAGTATTTT.

This clone showed up just a few times. The V gene is TRBV6-6, the J gene TRBJ2-5; 9 bases align to TRBD1. The CDR3 covers 14 residues. Germline V gives CDR1 MNHNY, CDR2 SVGAGI (reference sequence). V shed 6 bases and J 3 bases; nucleotides not matched to a gene: 5. Here the CDR3 reads CASSWTGVKETQYF. CDR3 bases: TGTGCCAGCAGCTGGACAGGGGTGAAAGAGACCCAGTACTTC.

The chain links TRBV30 to TRBJ1-1; no firm D call. The CDR3 runs to 10 residues. In germline, CDR1 is GTSNPN, CDR2 SVGIG (reference sequence). V lost 4 bases and J 1 base, leaving 1 base between the germline ends. The CDR3, as DNA: TGTGCCTGGAAGAACACTGAAGCTTTCTTT. This gives the protein CAWKNTEAFF.

The V call is TRBV4-2, the J call TRBJ2-7, with 9 bases fitting TRBD1. Germline assignment: CDR1 LGHNA and CDR2 YNFKEQ. Losses at the gene ends were 4 bases for V and 4 bases for J; bases not matched to a gene: 5. CDR3 length: 14 amino acids. Here the CDR3 DNA reads TGTGCCAGCAGCCCCTGGGACAGGGAGTACGAGCAGTACTTC. Translation gives CASSPWDREYEQYF.